This T cell receptor beta chain stems from a study of identical twins. Study findings and constraints: Diverse VJ usage suggested most zero-insertion clonotypes were not invariant T cells.

The table lists this clonotype with a few counts. Its specificity is not known. Trimming took 0 bases from V and 10 from J; bases not matched to a gene: 12. Per germline, CDR1 SGHDT and CDR2 YYEEEE. The CDR3 contains 16 residues. Each CDR3 protein is one row after TCRdb ran MiXCR on the 5' RACE reads. The sample contains hundreds of thousands of distinct CDR3 sequences, around an eighth of which appear only once. These same data were also listed under a study on yellow fever vaccine responses in identical twins.

Sequencing was done on a sample of PBMCs. This sequence was found in a woman under 30 in good health. The J gene is TRBJ1-1, the V gene TRBV5-6, with TRBD1 identical over 10 bases. The CDR3 reads CASSLALTGQGIVAFF. In DNA, the CDR3 is TGTGCCAGCAGCTTGGCCTTGACGGGACAGGGGATTGTAGCTTTCTTT.